This entry is about one TCR beta chain. The data are from a study of blood T cell repertoires in COVID-19. The CDR3 has 18 residues. With V trimmed by 2 bases and J by 2 bases, 13 bases remained unmatched. Germline V gene lookup returns CDR1 LNHDA and CDR2 SQIVND (reference sequence). Only in-frame clones appear in the TCRdb table, and some are missing; sequencing was by immunoSEQ multiplex PCR. The repertoire holds 85,000 to 110,000 clones, with roughly 84% as singletons. The chain recombines TRBV19 with TRBJ2-7, with 9 positions matching TRBD1. The sample consisted of peripheral blood. The receptor was derived from a human donor in a cohort sampled during active COVID-19. The chain's CDR3 is CASSIRGGQGSITYEQYF. In DNA form, the CDR3 reads TGTGCCAGTAGTATAAGAGGCGGACAGGGGTCAATAACCTACGAGCAGTACTTC. The full variable domain, with the rest looked up from reference TRBV19 and TRBJ2-7, is DGGITQSPKYLFRKEGQNVTLSCEQNLNHDAMYWYRQDPGQGLRLIYYSQIVNDFQKGDIAEGYSVSREKKESFPLTVTSAQKNPTAFYLCASSIRGGQGSITYEQYFGPGTRLTVT.